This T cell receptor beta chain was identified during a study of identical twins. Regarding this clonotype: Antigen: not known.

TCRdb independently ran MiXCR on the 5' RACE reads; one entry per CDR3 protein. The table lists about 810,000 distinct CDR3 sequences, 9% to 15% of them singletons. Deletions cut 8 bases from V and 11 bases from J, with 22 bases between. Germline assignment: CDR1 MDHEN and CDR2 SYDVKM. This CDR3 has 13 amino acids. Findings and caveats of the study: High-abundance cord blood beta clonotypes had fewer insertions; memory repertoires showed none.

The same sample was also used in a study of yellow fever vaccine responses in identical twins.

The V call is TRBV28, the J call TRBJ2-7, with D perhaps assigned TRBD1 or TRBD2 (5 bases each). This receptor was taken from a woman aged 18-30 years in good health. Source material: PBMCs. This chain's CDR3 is CASGTTLLNWEYV. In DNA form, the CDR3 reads TGTGCCAGCGGGACCACCCTGTTAAATTGGGAGTACGTC.